This T cell receptor (beta chain) was identified in a study of radiotherapy plus CTLA-4 blockade in lung cancer. Overall study: Among all patients, roughly 19% showed objective responses, while 30% to 35% had disease control. Study results and caveats: Early blood T cell clone dynamics reportedly forecast response best, with interferon-beta.

Sequencing used immunoSEQ multiplex PCR; TCRdb keeps in-frame clones, though not all of them. The table records around 55,000 clones, 82% of them present only once. Germline V gives CDR1 MNHNS, CDR2 SASEGT. The CDR3 covers 16 residues. V lost 4 bases, J lost 0 bases, and 13 bases lay in between. For this clone: The antigen is unknown.

The receptor was derived from a human donor with non-small cell lung cancer whose response to radiotherapy plus ipilimumab could not be evaluated. The sample consisted of peripheral blood, taken from a patient treated with radiotherapy plus ipilimumab. V and J are TRBV6-1 and TRBJ1-5; D gene ambiguous. The CDR3 coding sequence is TGTGCCAGCAGTGGATTGGCGGCCAGTAGCAATCAGCCCCAGCATTTT. It encodes CASSGLAASSNQPQHF.